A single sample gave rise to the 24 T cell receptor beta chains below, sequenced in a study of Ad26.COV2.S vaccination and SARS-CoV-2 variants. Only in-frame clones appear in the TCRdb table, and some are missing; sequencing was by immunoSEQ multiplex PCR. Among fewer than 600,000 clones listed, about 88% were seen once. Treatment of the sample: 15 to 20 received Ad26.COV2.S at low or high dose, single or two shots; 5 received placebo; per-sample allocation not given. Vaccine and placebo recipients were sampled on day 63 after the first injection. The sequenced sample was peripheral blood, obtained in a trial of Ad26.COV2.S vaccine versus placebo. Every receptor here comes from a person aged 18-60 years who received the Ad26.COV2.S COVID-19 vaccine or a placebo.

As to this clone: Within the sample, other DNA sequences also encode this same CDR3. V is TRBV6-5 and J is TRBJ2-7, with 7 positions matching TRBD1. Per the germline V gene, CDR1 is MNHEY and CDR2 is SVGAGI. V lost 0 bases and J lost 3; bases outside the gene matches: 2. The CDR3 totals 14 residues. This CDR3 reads CASSYSTGLYEQYF. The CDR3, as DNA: TGTGCCAGCAGTTACTCGACAGGGCTCTACGAGCAGTACTTC.

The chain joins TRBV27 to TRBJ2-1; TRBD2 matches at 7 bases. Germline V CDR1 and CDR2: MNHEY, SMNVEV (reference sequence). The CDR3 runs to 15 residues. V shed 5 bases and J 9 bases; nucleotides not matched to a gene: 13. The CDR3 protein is CASSIVSGNRIEQFF. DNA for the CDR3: TGTGCCAGCAGTATTGTGAGCGGGAATAGAATTGAGCAGTTCTTC.

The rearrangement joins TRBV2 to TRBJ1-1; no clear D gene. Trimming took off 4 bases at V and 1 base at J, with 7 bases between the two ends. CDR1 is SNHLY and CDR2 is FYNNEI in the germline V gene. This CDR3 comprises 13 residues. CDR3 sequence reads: CASSVMENTEAFF. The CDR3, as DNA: TGTGCCAGCAGTGTAATGGAGAACACTGAAGCTTTCTTT.

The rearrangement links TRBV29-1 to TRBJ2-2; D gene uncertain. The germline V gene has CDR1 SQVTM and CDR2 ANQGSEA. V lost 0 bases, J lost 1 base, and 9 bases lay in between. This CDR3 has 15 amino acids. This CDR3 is CSVEDGQRNTGELFF. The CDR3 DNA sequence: TGCAGCGTTGAAGATGGGCAGAGGAACACCGGGGAGCTGTTTTTT.

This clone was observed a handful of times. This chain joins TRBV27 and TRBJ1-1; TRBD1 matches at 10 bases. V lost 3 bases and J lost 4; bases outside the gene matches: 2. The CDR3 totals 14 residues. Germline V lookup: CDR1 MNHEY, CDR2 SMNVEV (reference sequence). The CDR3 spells CASSFRQGATEAFF. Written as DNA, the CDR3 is TGTGCCAGCAGTTTTAGACAGGGGGCCACTGAAGCTTTCTTT.

The CDR3 bases are TGCAGCGCCGCGCGGGAGGGCCTTTTCAATGAGCAGTTCTTC. Residues: CSAAREGLFNEQFF. The V gene is TRBV29-1, the J gene TRBJ2-1; TRBD2 aligns across 9 bases. This CDR3 contains 14 residues. CDR1 SQVTM and CDR2 ANQGSEA come from the germline V gene. The J segment lost 6 bases and the V segment lost 7 bases, leaving 10 bases of the junction unmatched.

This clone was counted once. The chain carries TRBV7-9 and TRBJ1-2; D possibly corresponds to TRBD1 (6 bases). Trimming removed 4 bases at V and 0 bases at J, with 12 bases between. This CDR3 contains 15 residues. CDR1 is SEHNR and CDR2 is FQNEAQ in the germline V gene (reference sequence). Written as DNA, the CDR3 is TGTGCCAGCAGCTCCACAGGGATAGCTAACTATGGCTACACCTTC. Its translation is CASSSTGIANYGYTF.

The DNA of the CDR3 is TGTGCCAGCAGCTTAGATGGTAATTCAAGGTCTCTAAAGATGAACACTGAAGCTTTCTTT. This encodes CASSLDGNSRSLKMNTEAFF. The V gene is TRBV11-2, the J gene TRBJ1-1; no firm D call. Germline V gives CDR1 SGHAT, CDR2 FQNNGV. This CDR3 comprises 20 residues. The V and J ends lost 0 bases and 0 bases respectively, with 23 bases between them.

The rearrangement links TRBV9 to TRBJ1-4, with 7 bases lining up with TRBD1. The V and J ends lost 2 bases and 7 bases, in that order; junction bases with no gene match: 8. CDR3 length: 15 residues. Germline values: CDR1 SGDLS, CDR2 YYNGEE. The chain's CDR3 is CASSVSPRQGEKLFF. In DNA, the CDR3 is TGTGCCAGCAGCGTGAGCCCTAGACAGGGTGAAAAACTGTTTTTT.

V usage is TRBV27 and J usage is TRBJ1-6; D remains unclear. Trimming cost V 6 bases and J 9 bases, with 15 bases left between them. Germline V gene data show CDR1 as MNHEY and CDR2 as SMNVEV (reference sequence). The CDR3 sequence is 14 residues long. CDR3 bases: TGTGCCAGCAGGCTAACGGACCCGGGTTCACCCCTCCACTTT. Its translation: CASRLTDPGSPLHF.

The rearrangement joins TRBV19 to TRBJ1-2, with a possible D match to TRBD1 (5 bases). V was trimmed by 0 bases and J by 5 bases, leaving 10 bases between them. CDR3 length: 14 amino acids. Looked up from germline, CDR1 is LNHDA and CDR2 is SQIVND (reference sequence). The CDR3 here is CASSIDRPGYGYTF. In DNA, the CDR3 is TGTGCCAGTAGTATAGATCGCCCAGGGTATGGCTACACCTTC.

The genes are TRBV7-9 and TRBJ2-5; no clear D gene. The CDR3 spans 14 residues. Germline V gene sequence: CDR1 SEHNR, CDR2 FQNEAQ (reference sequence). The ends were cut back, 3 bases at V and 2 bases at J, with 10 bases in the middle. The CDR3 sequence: CASSFGVRQETQYF. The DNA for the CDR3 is TGTGCCAGCAGCTTCGGTGTCAGACAAGAGACCCAGTACTTC.

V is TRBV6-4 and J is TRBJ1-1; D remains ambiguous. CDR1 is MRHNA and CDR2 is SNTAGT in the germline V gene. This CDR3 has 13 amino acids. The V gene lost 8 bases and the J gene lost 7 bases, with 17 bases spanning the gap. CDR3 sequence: CASSQDGVREAFF. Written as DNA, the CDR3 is TGTGCCAGCTCCCAGGACGGGGTCCGTGAAGCTTTCTTT.

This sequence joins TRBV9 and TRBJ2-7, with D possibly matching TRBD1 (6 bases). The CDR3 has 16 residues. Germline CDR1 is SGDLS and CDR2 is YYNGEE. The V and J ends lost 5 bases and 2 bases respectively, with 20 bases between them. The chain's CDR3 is CASRGTDSKNTYEQYF. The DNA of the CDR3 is TGTGCCAGCAGGGGTACGGACAGCAAAAACACCTACGAGCAGTACTTC.

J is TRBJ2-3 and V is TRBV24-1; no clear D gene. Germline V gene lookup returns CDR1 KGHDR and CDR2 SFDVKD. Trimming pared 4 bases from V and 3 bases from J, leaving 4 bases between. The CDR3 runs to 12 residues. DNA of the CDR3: TGTGCCACCAGTGACAGTACAGATACGCAGTATTTT. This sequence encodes CATSDSTDTQYF.

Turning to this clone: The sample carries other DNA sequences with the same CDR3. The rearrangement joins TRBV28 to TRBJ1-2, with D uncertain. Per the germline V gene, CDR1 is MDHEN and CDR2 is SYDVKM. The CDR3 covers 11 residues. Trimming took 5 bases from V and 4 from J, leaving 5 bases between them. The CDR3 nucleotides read TGTGCCAGCAGTCCCACCTATGGCTACACCTTC. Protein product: CASSPTYGYTF.

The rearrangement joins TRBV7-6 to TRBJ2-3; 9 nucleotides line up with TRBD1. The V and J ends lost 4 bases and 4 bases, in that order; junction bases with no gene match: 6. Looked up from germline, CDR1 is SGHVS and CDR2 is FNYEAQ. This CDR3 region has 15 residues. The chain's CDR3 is CASSSLGQGPDTQYF. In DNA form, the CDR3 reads TGTGCCAGCAGCTCCCTGGGACAGGGCCCAGATACGCAGTATTTT.

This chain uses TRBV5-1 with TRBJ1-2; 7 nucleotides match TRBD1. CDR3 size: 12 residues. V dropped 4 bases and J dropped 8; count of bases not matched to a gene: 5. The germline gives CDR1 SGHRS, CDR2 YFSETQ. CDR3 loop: CASSPGQFGYTF. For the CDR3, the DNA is TGCGCCAGCAGCCCGGGACAGTTCGGCTACACCTTC.

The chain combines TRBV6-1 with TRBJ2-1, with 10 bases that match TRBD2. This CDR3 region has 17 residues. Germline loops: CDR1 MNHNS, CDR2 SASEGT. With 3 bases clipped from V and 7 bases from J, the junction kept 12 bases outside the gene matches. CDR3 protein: CASSDLPLAGLGNEQFF. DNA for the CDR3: TGTGCCAGCAGTGACCTACCACTAGCGGGATTGGGTAATGAGCAGTTCTTC.

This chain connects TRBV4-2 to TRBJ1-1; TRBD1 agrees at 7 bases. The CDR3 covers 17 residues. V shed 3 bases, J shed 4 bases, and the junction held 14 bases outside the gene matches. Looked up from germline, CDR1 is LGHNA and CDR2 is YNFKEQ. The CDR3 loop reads CASSQILRGRGTTEAFF. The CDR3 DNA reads TGTGCCAGCAGCCAGATCCTTAGGGGGCGAGGGACCACTGAAGCTTTCTTT.

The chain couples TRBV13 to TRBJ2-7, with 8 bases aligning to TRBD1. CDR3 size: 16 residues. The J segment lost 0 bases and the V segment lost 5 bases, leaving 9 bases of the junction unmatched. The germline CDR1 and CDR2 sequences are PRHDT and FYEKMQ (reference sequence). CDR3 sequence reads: CASSARQGTPSYEQYF. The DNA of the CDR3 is TGTGCCAGCAGCGCCAGACAGGGGACCCCCTCCTACGAGCAGTACTTC.

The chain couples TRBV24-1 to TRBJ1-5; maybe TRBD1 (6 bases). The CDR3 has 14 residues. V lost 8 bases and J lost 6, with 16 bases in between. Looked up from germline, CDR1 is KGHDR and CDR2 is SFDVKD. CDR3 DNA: TGTGCCACCACTCGACGGGGGGCAGGTCAGCCCCAGCATTTT. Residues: CATTRRGAGQPQHF.

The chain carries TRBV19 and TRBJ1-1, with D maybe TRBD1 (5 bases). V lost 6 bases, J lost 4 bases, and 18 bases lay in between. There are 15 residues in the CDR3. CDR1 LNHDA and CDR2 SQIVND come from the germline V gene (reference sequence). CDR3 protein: CASSPRTRIGTEAFF. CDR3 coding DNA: TGTGCCAGTAGCCCCCGGACAAGGATTGGCACTGAAGCTTTCTTT.

The chain's CDR3 is CASSRGEYNTGELFF. The CDR3 DNA reads as TGTGCCAGCTCACGAGGGGAATATAACACCGGGGAGCTGTTTTTT. The chain combines TRBV18 with TRBJ2-2; D is tentatively TRBD1 or TRBD2 (5 bases each). The CDR3 spans 15 residues. CDR1 and CDR2 from the germline V gene are KGHSH and LQKENI. V was trimmed by 4 bases and J by 2 bases, leaving 11 bases between them.